This TCR beta chain was recovered during a study of blood T cell repertoires in COVID-19. Study overall: Samples representing acute and convalescent COVID-19 were sourced from the United States, Italy and Spain.

This CDR3 comprises 11 residues. CDR1 is DFQATT and CDR2 is SNEGSKA in the germline V gene (reference sequence). TCRdb keeps only in-frame clones here, not all; method: immunoSEQ multiplex PCR. Among 130,000 or so clones listed, around four fifths were seen once. The chain joins TRBV20-1 to TRBJ2-7; a possible D gene is TRBD1 (5 bases). The origin of this receptor is an elderly man with active or convalescent COVID-19. The specimen was peripheral blood. The DNA of the CDR3 is TGCAGCGCACAGGCCCCTGGGGAGCAGTACTTC. It is translated as CSAQAPGEQYF.